The present T cell receptor (beta chain) was sequenced within a study of blood T cell repertoires in COVID-19. Across the whole study: Sources were T cells, B-cell-depleted T cells, or PBMCs; the material itself was cDNA or gDNA.

V lost 3 bases and J lost 0, with 12 bases in between. There are 16 residues in the CDR3. Per germline, CDR1 SEHNR and CDR2 FQNEAQ (reference sequence). Clones were read by immunoSEQ multiplex PCR, and TCRdb kept only the in-frame ones, dropping some. The sample lists hundreds of thousands of clones; 80% to 90% were seen once. The receptor comes from a man aged 18 to 30 with COVID-19, enrolled during active disease. V is TRBV7-9 and J is TRBJ2-1; a weak D match, TRBD1 (5 bases). Sequences were obtained from peripheral blood. CDR3 in DNA: TGTGCCAGCAGCTTTTTCCAGGGAAGCTCCTACAATGAGCAGTTCTTC. As protein: CASSFFQGSSYNEQFF.